This T cell receptor beta chain originates from a study of CD8 T cells in Susac syndrome. The wider study: The Susac syndrome patients were therapy-naive, on corticosteroids, or on intravenous immunoglobulin alone at blood draw.

The RNA, roughly 0.5 to 1 ug, was put through reverse transcription using random hexamers. TCRdb processed the immunoSEQ multiplex PCR reads anew with MiXCR; each CDR3 protein has one entry. The repertoire holds fewer than 200,000 distinct CDR3 sequences, around nine tenths seen once, with about 0.09% in the top ten. The CDR3 loop spans 11 amino acids. Between the trimmed V and J ends, which lost 1 base and 3 bases, there was a span of 2 bases. Per germline, CDR1 SGHDT and CDR2 YYEEEE. Recently defined diagnostic criteria for definite or probable disease were fulfilled by Susac syndrome patients. Purification of the CD8+ and CD4+ T cells relied on negative isolation, and TEMRA cells underwent FACS enrichment.

Sequencing was done on a sample of CD4+ T cells from PBMCs. The rearrangement joins TRBV5-6 to TRBJ2-7; D gene unclear. The TCR comes from a human donor with Susac syndrome. The CDR3 coding sequence is TGTGCCAGCAGCTTGCACTACGAGCAGTACTTC. Encoded protein: CASSLHYEQYF.